A selection of T cell receptor beta chains follows, all from one sample in a study of T cells in tumors after PD-1 blockade. Here immunoSEQ multiplex PCR was the method, and the copy in TCRdb shows in-frame clones only, minus some. Here the sample spans tens of thousands of clones, nearly 80% being singletons. Material: PBMCs, obtained before anti-PD-1 treatment. These TCRs come from a human donor with basal cell carcinoma. Each CDR3 is given with its conserved first and last residue. D genes are given only for firm matches. Clone size is stated in some rows and not others, as once, few, many or a class when expanded.

v_call,j_call,clone_size,d_call,cdr3_nt,cdr3_aa
TRBV10-1,TRBJ2-1,.,TRBD1,TGCGCCAGCAGTGAGCTGACAGGGGGAAATGAGCAGTTCTTC,CASSELTGGNEQFF
TRBV28,TRBJ1-5,.,.,TGTGCCAGCAGTTTCCCAGGGAATCAGCCCCAGCATTTT,CASSFPGNQPQHF
TRBV7-8,TRBJ1-3,.,.,TGTGCCAGCGCATCGACCTCTGGAAACACCATATATTTT,CASASTSGNTIYF
TRBV18,TRBJ2-1,.,.,TGTGCCAGCTCACCATCGGGCGTCAATGAGCAGTTCTTC,CASSPSGVNEQFF
TRBV9,TRBJ1-2,.,TRBD1,TGTGCCAGCAGCGTAGCCTGGACAGGGGTGGGTGGCTACACCTTC,CASSVAWTGVGGYTF
TRBV6-6,TRBJ1-2,.,TRBD1,TGTGCCAGCAGTCCTGGGACAGGCTATGGCTACACCTTC,CASSPGTGYGYTF
TRBV19,TRBJ1-2,.,.,TGTGCCAGTACCGAAAACTATGGCTACACCTTC,CASTENYGYTF
TRBV2,TRBJ1-2,.,.,TGTGCCAGCAGCCGGGGTAACTATGGCTACACCTTC,CASSRGNYGYTF
TRBV6-5,TRBJ2-7,.,.,TGTGCCAGCAGTTACTCTACCCATACAGCCTACGAGCAGTACTTC,CASSYSTHTAYEQYF
TRBV5-5,TRBJ2-4,.,TRBD2,TGTGCCAGCAGCTTGGAGGGAGGGAAAAACATTCAGTACTTC,CASSLEGGKNIQYF
TRBV28,TRBJ1-5,.,.,TGTGCCAGCACACAGTCTACAGGGTATCAGCCCCAGCATTTT,CASTQSTGYQPQHF
TRBV10-3,TRBJ2-1,few,.,TGTGCCATCAGTGACAGGGGCAATGAGCAGTTCTTC,CAISDRGNEQFF
TRBV7-3,TRBJ2-3,.,.,TGTGCCAGCAGCTTAAGGTCACCACCAGATACGCAGTATTTT,CASSLRSPPDTQYF
TRBV5-1,TRBJ2-3,.,TRBD2,TGCGCCAGCAGCTTGGCCACTAGCGTAGACACAGATACGCAGTATTTT,CASSLATSVDTDTQYF
TRBV18,TRBJ1-5,few,TRBD1,TGTGCCAGCTCACCTGACAGGGGTGGGAATCAGCCCCAGCATTTT,CASSPDRGGNQPQHF
TRBV5-1,TRBJ2-5,.,.,TGCGCCAGCAGCTTGGGTCGGGGGCCCCAAGAGACCCAGTACTTC,CASSLGRGPQETQYF
TRBV28,TRBJ2-7,once,.,TGTGCCAGCAGTTGGCAAGGATTGAGCTCCTACGAGCAGTACTTC,CASSWQGLSSYEQYF
TRBV27,TRBJ2-5,.,TRBD1,TGTGCCAGCAGTTTATCTACAGGGGGTGAGACCCAGTACTTC,CASSLSTGGETQYF
TRBV28,TRBJ2-7,.,.,TGTGCCAGCAGGCCGACAGGCCCCTACGAGCAGTACTTC,CASRPTGPYEQYF
TRBV6-5,TRBJ2-5,.,.,TGTGCCAGCAGTTACTCTACAGGGAGGGAGACCCAGTACTTC,CASSYSTGRETQYF
TRBV6-5,TRBJ1-1,.,.,TGTGCCAGCAGCAAAACCCTGAACACTGAAGCTTTCTTT,CASSKTLNTEAFF
TRBV6-1,TRBJ2-7,.,.,TGTGCCAGCAGTGAAGCGAGGGAGTCCTACGAGCAGTACTTC,CASSEARESYEQYF
TRBV12-3/TRBV12-4,TRBJ1-2,once,.,TGTGCCAGCAGATACGGGGCGGGAGGTGGCTACACCTTC,CASRYGAGGGYTF
TRBV11-3,TRBJ2-2,.,.,TGTGCCAGCAGCTTAACCGCCTCCACCGGGGAGCTGTTTTTT,CASSLTASTGELFF
TRBV28,TRBJ2-3,few,.,TGTGCCAGCAGTTTTAGTGATACGCAGTATTTT,CASSFSDTQYF
TRBV25-1,TRBJ2-5,.,TRBD1,TGTGCCAGCAGTTTTCGGACAGGGGGCTCGGAGACCCAGTACTTC,CASSFRTGGSETQYF
TRBV3-1/TRBV3-2,TRBJ1-3,.,.,TGTGCCAGCAGCCAAGTTTCAGGGAGAAGGAACACCATATATTTT,CASSQVSGRRNTIYF
TRBV5-1,TRBJ1-1,few,.,TGCGCCAGCAGCTTGGGGTCGAACACTGAAGCTTTCTTT,CASSLGSNTEAFF